The clone carrying this T cell receptor beta chain occurred once. The data originate from a study of blood T cell repertoires in COVID-19. At the level of the study: Samples came from the United States, Italy and Spain, spanning acute and convalescent COVID-19. PBMCs, B-cell-depleted T cells, or T cells provided the cDNA or gDNA that made up the material.

There are 14 residues in the CDR3. The germline gives CDR1 SGHRS, CDR2 YFSETQ. Trimming took off 4 bases at V and 2 bases at J, with 11 bases between the two ends. As handled by the study authors: Nucleated cell number was recorded as an estimate derived from reference gene primer amplification. Generated by immunoSEQ multiplex PCR, the TCRdb table keeps only in-frame clones and is missing some. V and J calls and clone size are given by that table; D and trimming were obtained from the DNA. The sample consists of tens of thousands of clones, approximately 85% of them appearing once. Sequencing was carried out using peripheral blood. The source of this sequence is a man aged 60 to 69 with acute or convalescent COVID-19. The J gene is TRBJ2-3, the V gene TRBV5-1; D is perhaps TRBD1 (5 bases). The CDR3 nucleotides are TGCGCCAGCAGCCCTGGACAAAACACAGATACGCAGTATTTT. It codes for CASSPGQNTDTQYF.